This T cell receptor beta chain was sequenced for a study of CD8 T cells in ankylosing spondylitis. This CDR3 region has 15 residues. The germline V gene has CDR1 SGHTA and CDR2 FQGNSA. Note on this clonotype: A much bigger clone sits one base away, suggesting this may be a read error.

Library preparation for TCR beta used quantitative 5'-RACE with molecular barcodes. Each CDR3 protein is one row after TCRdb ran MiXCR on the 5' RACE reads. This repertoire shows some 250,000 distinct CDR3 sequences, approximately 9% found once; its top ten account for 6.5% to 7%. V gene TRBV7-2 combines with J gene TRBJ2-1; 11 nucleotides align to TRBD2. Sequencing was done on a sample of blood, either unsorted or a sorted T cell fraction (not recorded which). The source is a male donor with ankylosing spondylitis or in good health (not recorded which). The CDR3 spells CARSSPGLADNEQFF. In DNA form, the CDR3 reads TGTGCCAGAAGCTCCCCGGGACTAGCGGACAATGAGCAGTTCTTC.